The text below deals with one T cell receptor (beta chain). Its antigen is not identified. The sample comes from a study of beta chain features in type 1 diabetes. Reverse transcription of all isolated RNA meant that expressed TCRB transcripts were sequenced. Profiling relied on immunoSEQ multiplex PCR, and the TCRdb table lists in-frame clones only, not all of them. The sample includes 130,000 to 150,000 clones, about 10% of them seen just once. Study-wide points: With patients and controls alike, PCR might favor shorter templates to an equal degree.

Post-sort purity exceeded 95% for all sorted populations. V was clipped by 0 bases and J by 1 base; unmatched bases: 5. The CDR3 has 17 amino acids. Looked up from germline, CDR1 is SGDLS and CDR2 is YYNGEE. This TCR came from a man aged 18 to 29 in good health. The chain links TRBV9 to TRBJ2-5; 11 bases are shared with TRBD2. Input material: naive CD4+ T cells from blood. For the CDR3, the DNA is TGTGCCAGCAGCGTAGAGGCTAGCGGGGGGCCCCAAGAGACCCAGTACTTC. The encoded protein is CASSVEASGGPQETQYF.